The 2 T cell receptor beta chains below all came from one sample that was sequenced in a study of blood T cell repertoires in COVID-19. Here immunoSEQ multiplex PCR was the method, and the copy in TCRdb shows in-frame clones only, minus some. The data contain 60,000 to 65,000 clones, approximately 80% of them seen just once; the ten biggest clones take up about 18%. The specimen was peripheral blood. The source is a man in his 60s with acute or convalescent COVID-19.

This sequence joins TRBV5-8 and TRBJ2-7; unclear D gene. The V end lost 9 bases, the J end lost 0 bases, and 28 bases lay between the germline ends. Germline V gene data show CDR1 as SGHTS and CDR2 as YDEGEE. The CDR3 totals 18 residues. CDR3 DNA sequence: TGTGCCACCCTATATCCGTATAGCAGCCCTCTCCTCTCCTACGAGCAGTACTTC. Encoded protein: CATLYPYSSPLLSYEQYF.

V usage is TRBV7-2 and J usage is TRBJ2-7; D is unclear. Germline assignment: CDR1 SGHTA and CDR2 FQGNSA. The CDR3 contains 14 residues. Trimming shortened V by 2 bases and J by 1 base, and 9 bases separated the two germline ends. Here the CDR3 reads CASSLMSRSYEQYF. Written as DNA, the CDR3 is TGTGCCAGCAGCTTAATGTCCCGGTCCTACGAGCAGTACTTC.